By sample fraction, the clone carrying this TCR beta chain is medium-sized (0.01 to 0.1%). Its antigen is undetermined. The timepoints at which blood was sampled were baseline, cycle 4 day 1, and cycle 7 day 1. The CDR3 length is 13 residues. Trimming took 3 bases from V and 7 from J; bases not matched to a gene: 0. Per the germline V gene, CDR1 is MRHNA and CDR2 is SNTAGT. This specimen comes from a study of OX40 agonist ivuxolimab in advanced cancers. The overall study: Head and neck, renal cell, melanoma or hepatocellular carcinoma were the cancers that dose-escalation patients had. Findings of the study overall: Also present in some nonresponders was a low level of normalized T-cell clonal expansion. Relative to CD4+ cells, CD8+ T cells on average had more expanded clones.

Produced via immunoSEQ multiplex PCR; TCRdb's table is partial and in-frame only. In the table there are roughly 45,000 clones, about nine tenths of which are singletons. The sequence came from an adult with an advanced solid tumor such as melanoma, head and neck, liver or kidney cancer. Sequenced here: CD4+ or CD8+ T cells sorted from blood, sampled in a trial of the OX40 agonist ivuxolimab. The V and J genes are TRBV6-4 and TRBJ1-6, with TRBD1 identical over 7 bases. In DNA form, the CDR3 reads TGTGCCAGCAGTGAGACAGGGAATTCACCCCTCCACTTT. Encoded protein: CASSETGNSPLHF.